This T cell receptor beta chain was captured in a study of blood T cell repertoires in COVID-19. Clones were sequenced by immunoSEQ multiplex PCR, and TCRdb holds only the in-frame ones, with some missing. The sample contains roughly 80,000 clones, 60% to 85% of which appear only once. Germline lookup yields CDR1 SGHKS and CDR2 YYEKEE (reference sequence). The CDR3 has 18 amino acids. The ends lost 4 bases at V and 3 bases at J; junction bases unmatched: 15. The TCR sequence derives from a human donor in a cohort sampled during active COVID-19. The sequencing sample was made of peripheral blood. This chain joins TRBV5-5 and TRBJ2-1; 8 nucleotides align to TRBD2. The CDR3 DNA reads TGTGCCAGCAGCGCCCTCCGGGGGGGTGGGGGCAACTACAATGAGCAGTTCTTC. Translated, it gives CASSALRGGGGNYNEQFF.